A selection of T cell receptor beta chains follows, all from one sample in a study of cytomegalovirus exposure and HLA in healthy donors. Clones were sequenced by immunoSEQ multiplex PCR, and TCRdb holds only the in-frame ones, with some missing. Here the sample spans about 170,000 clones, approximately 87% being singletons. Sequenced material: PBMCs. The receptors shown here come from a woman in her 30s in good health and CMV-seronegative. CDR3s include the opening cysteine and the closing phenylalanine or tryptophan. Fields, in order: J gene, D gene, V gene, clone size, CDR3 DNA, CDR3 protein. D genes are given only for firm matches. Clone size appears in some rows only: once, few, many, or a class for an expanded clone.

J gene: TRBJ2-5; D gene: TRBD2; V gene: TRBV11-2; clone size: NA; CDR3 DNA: TGTGCCAGCAGCCCTAGCGGGAGGACTGTAGGAGAGACCCAGTACTTC; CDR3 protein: CASSPSGRTVGETQYF
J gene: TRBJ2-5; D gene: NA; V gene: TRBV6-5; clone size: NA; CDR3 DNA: TGTGCCAGCAGTTACTCCTCCCTTGTGGAGACCCAGTACTTC; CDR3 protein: CASSYSSLVETQYF
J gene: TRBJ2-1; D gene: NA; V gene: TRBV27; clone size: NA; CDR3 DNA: TGTGCCAGCAGTTTATCAGGTGGGCGGAACAATGAGCAGTTCTTC; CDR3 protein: CASSLSGGRNNEQFF
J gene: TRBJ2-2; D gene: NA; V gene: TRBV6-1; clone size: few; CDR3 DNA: TGTGCCAGTGTCTACACCGGGGAGCTGTTTTTT; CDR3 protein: CASVYTGELFF
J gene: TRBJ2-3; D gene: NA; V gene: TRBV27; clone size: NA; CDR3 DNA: TGTGCCAGCAGTCACCAGGGTGTAGATACGCAGTATTTT; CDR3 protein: CASSHQGVDTQYF
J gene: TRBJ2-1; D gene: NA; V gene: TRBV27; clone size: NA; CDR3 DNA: TGTGCCAGCAGTTTCGGGTCTTACAATGAGCAGTTCTTC; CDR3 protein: CASSFGSYNEQFF
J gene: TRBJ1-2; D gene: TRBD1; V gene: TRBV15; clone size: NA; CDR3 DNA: TGTGCCACCAGCAGAGACCCGGCAGGGGGCTATGGCTACACCTTC; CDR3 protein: CATSRDPAGGYGYTF
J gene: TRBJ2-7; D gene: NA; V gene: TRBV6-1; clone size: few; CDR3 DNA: TGTGCCAGCAGTGATGTCGGTCGGGACTCCTACGAGCAGTACTTC; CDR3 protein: CASSDVGRDSYEQYF
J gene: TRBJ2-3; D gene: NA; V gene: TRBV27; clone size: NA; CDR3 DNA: TGTGCCAGCAGTTTAAGCCCTCCGGTAGATACGCAGTATTTT; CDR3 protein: CASSLSPPVDTQYF
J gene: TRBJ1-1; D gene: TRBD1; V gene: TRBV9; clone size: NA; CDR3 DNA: TGTGCCAGCAGCGCGAGACAGGGTGGCACTGAAGCTTTCTTT; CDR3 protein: CASSARQGGTEAFF
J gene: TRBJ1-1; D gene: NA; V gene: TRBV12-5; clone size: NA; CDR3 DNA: TGTGCTAGTGGTTTGGCCGACAGGCCCCCTATGAACACTGAAGCTTTCTTT; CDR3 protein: CASGLADRPPMNTEAFF
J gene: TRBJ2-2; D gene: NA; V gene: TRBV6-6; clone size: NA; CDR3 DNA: TGTGCCAGCAGTCAGATCAGCGGGTTGAACACCGGGGAGCTGTTTTTT; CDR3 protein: CASSQISGLNTGELFF
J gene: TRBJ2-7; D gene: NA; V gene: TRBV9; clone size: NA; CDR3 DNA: TGTGCCAGCAGCGTAGCCAAGGGATACGAGCAGTACTTC; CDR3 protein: CASSVAKGYEQYF
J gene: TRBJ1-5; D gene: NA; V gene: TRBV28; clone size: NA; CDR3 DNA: TGTGCCAGCAGTCCCCCGACAACCCGGGGTCAGCCCCAGCATTTT; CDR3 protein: CASSPPTTRGQPQHF
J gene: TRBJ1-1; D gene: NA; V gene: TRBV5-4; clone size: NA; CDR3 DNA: TGTGCCAGCAGTTTCGGGGAATTGAACACTGAAGCTTTCTTT; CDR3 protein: CASSFGELNTEAFF
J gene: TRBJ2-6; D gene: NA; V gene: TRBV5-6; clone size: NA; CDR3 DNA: TGTGCCAGCAGCTTCCAGGTCAGCTCTGGGGCCAACGTCCTGACTTTC; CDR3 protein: CASSFQVSSGANVLTF
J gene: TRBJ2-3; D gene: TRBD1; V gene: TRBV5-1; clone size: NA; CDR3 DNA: TGCGCCAGCAGCTTACTAAACAGGGGTTATACAGATACGCAGTATTTT; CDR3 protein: CASSLLNRGYTDTQYF
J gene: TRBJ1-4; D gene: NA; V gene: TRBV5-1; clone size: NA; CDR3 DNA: TGCGCCAGCAGCTTGGCGGGGGGATTTTTT; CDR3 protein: CASSLAGGFF
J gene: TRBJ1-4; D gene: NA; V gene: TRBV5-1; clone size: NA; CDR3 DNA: TGCGCCAGCAGCCTGCGTGAGACGGGGGAAAAACTGTTTTTT; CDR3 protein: CASSLRETGEKLFF
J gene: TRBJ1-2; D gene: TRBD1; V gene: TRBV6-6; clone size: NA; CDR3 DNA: TGTGCCAGCAGCCGACAGGGGAACAGTAACTATGGCTACACCTTC; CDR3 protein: CASSRQGNSNYGYTF
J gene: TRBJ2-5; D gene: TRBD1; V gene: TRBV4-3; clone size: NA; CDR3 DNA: TGCGCCAGCAGCCAGCCGGGACAGCAAGAGACCCAGTACTTC; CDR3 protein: CASSQPGQQETQYF
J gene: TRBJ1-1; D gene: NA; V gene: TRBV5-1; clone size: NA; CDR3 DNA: TGCGCCAGCAGCTTGGCCAATGTTGGACAGAATCCTGAAGCTTTCTTT; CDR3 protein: CASSLANVGQNPEAFF
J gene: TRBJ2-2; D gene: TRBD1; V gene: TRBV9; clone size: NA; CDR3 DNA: TGTGCCAGCAGCGTAGCACCGCCGGGACAGGGCGGCGGCGGGGAGCTGTTTTTT; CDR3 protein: CASSVAPPGQGGGGELFF
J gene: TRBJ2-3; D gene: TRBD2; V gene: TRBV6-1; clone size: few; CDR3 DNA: TGTGCCAGCAGTGAAAGCGGGGGACTAGCTCATGTTACGCAGTATTTT; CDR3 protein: CASSESGGLAHVTQYF
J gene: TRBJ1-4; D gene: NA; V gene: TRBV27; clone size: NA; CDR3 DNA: TGTGCCAGCAGTTTATTAGGGGGAAAACTGTTTTTT; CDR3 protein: CASSLLGGKLFF
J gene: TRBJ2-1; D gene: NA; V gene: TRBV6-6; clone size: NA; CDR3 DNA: TGTGCCAGCAGTTATGGGGGTGGGCAGTTCTTC; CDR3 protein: CASSYGGGQFF
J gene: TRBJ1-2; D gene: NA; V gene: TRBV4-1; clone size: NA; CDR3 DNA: TGCGCCAGCAGCCAAGAGGGCCCCAGGGGACGGCACGGCTACACCTTC; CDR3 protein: CASSQEGPRGRHGYTF
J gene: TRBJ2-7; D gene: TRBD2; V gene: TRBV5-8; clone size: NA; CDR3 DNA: TGTGCCAGCAGCGGTGTGGCTAGCGGAGCCTACGAGCAGTACTTC; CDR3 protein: CASSGVASGAYEQYF
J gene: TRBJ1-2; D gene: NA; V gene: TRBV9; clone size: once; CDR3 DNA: TGTGCCAGCAGCCCCCCTAGAGGGGACTATGGCTACACCTTC; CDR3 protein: CASSPPRGDYGYTF
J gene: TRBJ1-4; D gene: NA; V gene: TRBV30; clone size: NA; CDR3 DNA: TGTGCCTGGAGCCCCCTAAACCTACCGGAACTGTTTTTT; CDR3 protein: CAWSPLNLPELFF
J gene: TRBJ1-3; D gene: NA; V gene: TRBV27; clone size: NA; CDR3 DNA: TGTGCCAGCAGTTTATCGCTGGAATCTGGAAACACCATATATTTT; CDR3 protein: CASSLSLESGNTIYF
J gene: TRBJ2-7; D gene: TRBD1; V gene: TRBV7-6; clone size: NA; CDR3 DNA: TGTGCCAGCAGCTTAGTAGGGGGCTTATACGAGCAGTACTTC; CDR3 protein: CASSLVGGLYEQYF
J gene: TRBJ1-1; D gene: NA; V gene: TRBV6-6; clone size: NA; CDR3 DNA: TGTGCCAGCAGTTACGACAGCTACAACACTGAAGCTTTCTTT; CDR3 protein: CASSYDSYNTEAFF
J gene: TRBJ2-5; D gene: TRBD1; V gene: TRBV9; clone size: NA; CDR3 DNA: TGTGCCAGCAGCGTAGGCCCGGACAGGGATCGAGAGACCCAGTACTTC; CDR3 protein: CASSVGPDRDRETQYF
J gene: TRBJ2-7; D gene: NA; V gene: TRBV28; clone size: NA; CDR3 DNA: TGTGCCAGCAGTCACCAGGACCCTCGCGAGCAGTACTTC; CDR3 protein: CASSHQDPREQYF
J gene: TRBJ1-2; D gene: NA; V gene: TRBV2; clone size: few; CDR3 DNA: TGTGCCAGCAGTGAAGCCATCGGGCAGACCTATGGCTACACCTTC; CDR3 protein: CASSEAIGQTYGYTF
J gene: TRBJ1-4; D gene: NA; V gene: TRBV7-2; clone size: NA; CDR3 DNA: TGTGCCAGCAGCCCTCCGGGGAAGGGGAATGAAAAACTGTTTTTT; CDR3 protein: CASSPPGKGNEKLFF
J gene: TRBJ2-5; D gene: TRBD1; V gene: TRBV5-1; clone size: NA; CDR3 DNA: TGCGCCAGCAGCTTGAACAGGGGTCCCGAAGAGACCCAGTACTTC; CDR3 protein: CASSLNRGPEETQYF
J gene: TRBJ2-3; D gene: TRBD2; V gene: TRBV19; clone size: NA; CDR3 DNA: TGTGCCAGTAGTGTCGGGACTAGCGGTTACGATAGCACAGATACGCAGTATTTT; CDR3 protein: CASSVGTSGYDSTDTQYF
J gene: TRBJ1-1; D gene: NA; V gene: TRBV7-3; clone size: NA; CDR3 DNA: TGTGCCAGCAGCTTAATGTCGAACACTGAAGCTTTCTTT; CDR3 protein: CASSLMSNTEAFF
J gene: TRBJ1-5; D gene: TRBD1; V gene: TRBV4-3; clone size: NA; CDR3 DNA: TGCGCCAGCAGCCAAGGGACAGGGGGCGGTCAGCCCCAGCATTTT; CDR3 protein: CASSQGTGGGQPQHF
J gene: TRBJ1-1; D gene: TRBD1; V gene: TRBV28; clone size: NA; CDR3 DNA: TGTGCCAGCAGACCCTACGGGGACAGCGGGACTGAAGCTTTCTTT; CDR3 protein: CASRPYGDSGTEAFF
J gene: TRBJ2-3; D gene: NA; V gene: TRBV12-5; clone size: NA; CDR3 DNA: TGTGCTAGTGATACCCTCTACACAGATACGCAGTATTTT; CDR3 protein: CASDTLYTDTQYF